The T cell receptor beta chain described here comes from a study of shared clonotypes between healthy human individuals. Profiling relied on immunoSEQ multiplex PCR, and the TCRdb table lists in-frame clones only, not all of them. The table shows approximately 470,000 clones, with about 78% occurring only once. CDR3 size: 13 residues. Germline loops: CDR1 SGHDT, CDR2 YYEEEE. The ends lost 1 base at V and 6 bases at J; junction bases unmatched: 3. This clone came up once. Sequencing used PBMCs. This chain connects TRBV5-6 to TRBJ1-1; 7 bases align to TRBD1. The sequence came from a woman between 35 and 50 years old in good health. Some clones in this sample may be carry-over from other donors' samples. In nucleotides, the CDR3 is TGTGCCAGCAGCTTGACAGGGGCAGCTGAAGCTTTCTTT. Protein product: CASSLTGAAEAFF. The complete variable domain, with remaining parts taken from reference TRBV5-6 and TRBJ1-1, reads DAGVTQSPTHLIKTRGQQVTLRCSPKSGHDTVSWYQQALGQGPQFIFQYYEEEERQRGNFPDRFSGHQFPNYSSELNVNALLLGDSALYLCASSLTGAAEAFFGQGTRLTVV.